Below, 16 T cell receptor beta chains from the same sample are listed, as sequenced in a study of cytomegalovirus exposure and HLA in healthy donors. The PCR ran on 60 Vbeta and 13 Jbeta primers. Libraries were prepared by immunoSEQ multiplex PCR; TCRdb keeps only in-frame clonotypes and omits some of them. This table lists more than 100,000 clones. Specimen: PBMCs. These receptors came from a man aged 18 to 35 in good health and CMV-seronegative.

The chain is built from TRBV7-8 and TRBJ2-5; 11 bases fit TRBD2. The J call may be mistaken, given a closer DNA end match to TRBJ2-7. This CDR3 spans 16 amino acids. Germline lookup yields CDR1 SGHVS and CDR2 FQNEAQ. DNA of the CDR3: TGTGCCAGCAGCTCGGCTACTAGCGGGGGACCTTACGAGCAGTACTTC. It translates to CASSSATSGGPYEQYF.

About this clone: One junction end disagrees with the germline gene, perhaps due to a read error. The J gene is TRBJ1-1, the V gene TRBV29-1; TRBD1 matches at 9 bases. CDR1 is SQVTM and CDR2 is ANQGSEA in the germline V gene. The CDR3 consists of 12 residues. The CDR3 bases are TGCAGCGTTGAAATGCCGGGACAGGGCCGATCGTTT. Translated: CSVEMPGQGRSF.

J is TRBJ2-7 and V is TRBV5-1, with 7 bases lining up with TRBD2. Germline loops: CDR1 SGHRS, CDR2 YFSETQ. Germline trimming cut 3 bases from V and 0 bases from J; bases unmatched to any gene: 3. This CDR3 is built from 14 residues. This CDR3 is CASSSGLFSYEQYF. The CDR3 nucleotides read TGCGCCAGCAGCTCGGGACTATTCTCCTACGAGCAGTACTTC.

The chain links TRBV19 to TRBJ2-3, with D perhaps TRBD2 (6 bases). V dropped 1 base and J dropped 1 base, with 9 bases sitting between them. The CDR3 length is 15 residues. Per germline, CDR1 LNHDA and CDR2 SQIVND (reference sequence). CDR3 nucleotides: TGTGCCAGTAGTATAGCGGCGGGACGCACAGATACGCAGTATTTT. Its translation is CASSIAAGRTDTQYF.

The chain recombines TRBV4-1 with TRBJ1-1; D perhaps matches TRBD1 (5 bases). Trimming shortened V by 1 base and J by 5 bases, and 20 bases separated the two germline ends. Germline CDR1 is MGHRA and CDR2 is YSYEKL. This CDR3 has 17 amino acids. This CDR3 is CASSQGGGNMGGTEAFF. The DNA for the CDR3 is TGCGCCAGCAGCCAAGGGGGGGGGAATATGGGTGGGACTGAAGCTTTCTTT.

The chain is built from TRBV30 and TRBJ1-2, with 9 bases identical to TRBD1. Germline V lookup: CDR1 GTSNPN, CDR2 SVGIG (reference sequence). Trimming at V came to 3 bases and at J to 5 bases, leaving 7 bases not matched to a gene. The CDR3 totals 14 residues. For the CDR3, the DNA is TGTGCCTGGAGCGAGACCGGGACAGGGTATGGCTACACCTTC. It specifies CAWSETGTGYGYTF.

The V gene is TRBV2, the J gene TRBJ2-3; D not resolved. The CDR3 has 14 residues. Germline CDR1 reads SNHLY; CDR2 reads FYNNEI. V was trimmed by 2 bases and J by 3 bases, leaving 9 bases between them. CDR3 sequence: CASSEPLLTDTQYF. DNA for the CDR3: TGTGCCAGCAGTGAACCCCTTCTTACAGATACGCAGTATTTT.

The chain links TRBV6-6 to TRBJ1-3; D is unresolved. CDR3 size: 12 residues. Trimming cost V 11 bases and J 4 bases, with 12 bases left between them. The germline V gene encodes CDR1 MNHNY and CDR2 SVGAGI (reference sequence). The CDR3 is CASAPQGNTIYF. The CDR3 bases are TGTGCCTCCGCCCCTCAGGGAAACACCATATATTTT.

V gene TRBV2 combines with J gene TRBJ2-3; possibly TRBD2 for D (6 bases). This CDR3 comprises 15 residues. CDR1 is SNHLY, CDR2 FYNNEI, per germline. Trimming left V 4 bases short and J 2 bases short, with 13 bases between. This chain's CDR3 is CASSVRDSYTDTQYF. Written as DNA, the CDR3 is TGTGCCAGCAGTGTCCGGGACTCTTACACAGATACGCAGTATTTT. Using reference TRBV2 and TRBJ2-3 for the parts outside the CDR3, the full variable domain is EPEVTQTPSHQVTQMGQEVILRCVPISNHLYFYWYRQILGQKVEFLVSFYNNEISEKSEIFDDQFSVERPDGSNFTLKIRSTKLEDSAMYFCASSVRDSYTDTQYFGPGTRLTVL.

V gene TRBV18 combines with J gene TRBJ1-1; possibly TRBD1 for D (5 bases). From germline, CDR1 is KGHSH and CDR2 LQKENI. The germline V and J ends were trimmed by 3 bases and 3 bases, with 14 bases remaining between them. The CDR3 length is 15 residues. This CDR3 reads CASSPLGGFDTEAFF. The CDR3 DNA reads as TGTGCCAGCTCACCCCTGGGGGGGTTCGACACTGAAGCTTTCTTT. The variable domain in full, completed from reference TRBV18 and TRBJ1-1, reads NAGVMQNPRHLVRRRGQEARLRCSPMKGHSHVYWYRQLPEEGLKFMVYLQKENIIDESGMPKERFSAEFPKEGPSILRIQQVVRGDSAAYFCASSPLGGFDTEAFFGQGTRLTVV.

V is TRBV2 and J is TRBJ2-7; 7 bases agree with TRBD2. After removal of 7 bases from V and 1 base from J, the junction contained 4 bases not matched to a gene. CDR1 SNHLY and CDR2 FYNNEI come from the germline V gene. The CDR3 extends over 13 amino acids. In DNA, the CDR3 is TGTGCCAGCAATCTAGCGGAATCCTACGAGCAGTACTTC. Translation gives CASNLAESYEQYF.

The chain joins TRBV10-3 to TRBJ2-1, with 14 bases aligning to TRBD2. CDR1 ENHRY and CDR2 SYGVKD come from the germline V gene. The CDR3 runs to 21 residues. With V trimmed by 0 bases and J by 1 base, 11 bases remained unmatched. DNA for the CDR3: TGTGCCATCAGTGAGTCGCCAGGGACTAGCGGGAGAGGAGGGTCCTACAATGAGCAGTTCTTC. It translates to CAISESPGTSGRGGSYNEQFF.

CDR3 loop: CASTQLPNEQFF. Here the CDR3 DNA reads TGTGCCAGCACCCAACTCCCCAATGAGCAGTTCTTC. This chain links TRBV28 with TRBJ2-1; no clear D. The length of the CDR3 is 12 residues. V lost 7 bases and J 6 bases, leaving 10 bases between the germline ends. CDR1 and CDR2 from the germline V gene are MDHEN and SYDVKM. The full variable domain, rest sourced from reference TRBV28 and TRBJ2-1, is DVKVTQSSRYLVKRTGEKVFLECVQDMDHENMFWYRQDPGLGLRLIYFSYDVKMKEKGDIPEGYSVSREKKERFSLILESASTNQTSMYLCASTQLPNEQFFGPGTRLTVL.

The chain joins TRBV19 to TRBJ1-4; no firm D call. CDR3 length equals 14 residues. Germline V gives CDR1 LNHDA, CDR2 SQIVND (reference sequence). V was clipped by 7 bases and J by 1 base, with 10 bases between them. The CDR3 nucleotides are TGTGCCAGTACCCTACAGATAACTAATGAAAAACTGTTTTTT. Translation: CASTLQITNEKLFF.

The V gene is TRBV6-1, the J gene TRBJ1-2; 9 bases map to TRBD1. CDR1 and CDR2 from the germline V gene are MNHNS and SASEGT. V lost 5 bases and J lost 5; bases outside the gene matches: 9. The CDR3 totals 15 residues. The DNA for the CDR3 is TGTGCCAGCAGTACCGGGACAGGGAGTTCTTATGGCTACACCTTC. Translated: CASSTGTGSSYGYTF.

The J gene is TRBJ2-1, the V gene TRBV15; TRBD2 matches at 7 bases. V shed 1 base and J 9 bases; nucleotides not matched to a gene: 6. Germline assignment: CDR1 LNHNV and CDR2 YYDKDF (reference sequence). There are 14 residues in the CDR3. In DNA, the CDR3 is TGTGCCACCAGCAGAGCCAGTACGGGAGGTGAGCAGTTCTTC. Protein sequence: CATSRASTGGEQFF.